One T cell receptor beta chain is described in this entry. Its antigen is not identified. Assay used: immunoSEQ multiplex PCR; TCRdb lists only in-frame clones, some missing. The top ten hold more than 1.4% of the sample, which has 120,000 or so clones, roughly 88% seen once. The germline V gene encodes CDR1 SGDLS and CDR2 YYNGEE. V was clipped by 0 bases and J by 4 bases; unmatched bases: 4. CDR3 size: 16 residues. This sample stems from a study of cytomegalovirus exposure and HLA in healthy donors. Study-wide points: The study recorded more than 150 TCR beta chains that were cytomegalovirus-associated.

This clonotype originated in a woman aged 25 to 39 in good health and CMV-seropositive. Sequencing was performed on PBMCs. This chain connects TRBV9 to TRBJ2-3; 11 bases are shared with TRBD2. CDR3 nucleotides: TGTGCCAGCAGCGTAGGAACTAGCGGGAGCGCAGATACGCAGTATTTT. It encodes CASSVGTSGSADTQYF.